A single sample gave rise to the 14 T cell receptor beta chains below, sequenced in a study of T cells in Graves' hyperthyroidism and ophthalmopathy. Using RNA transcripts as the source, TCR beta CDR3 regions were amplified. Primed by the HTBI set, a first-round RT-PCR was run on the TCR CDR3. A single record per CDR3 protein comes from TCRdb applying MiXCR to the multiplex PCR reads. This table has approximately 490,000 distinct CDR3 sequences, about 20% appearing once. Sequencing was performed on blood. Source of these receptors: a woman in her seventies with Graves' ophthalmopathy.

This clonotype was recorded once. The CDR3 protein is CASSFSGTSGTRYF. CDR3 coding DNA: TGTGCCAGCAGCTTTTCCGGGACTAGCGGGACTCGGTATTTT. The chain is built from TRBV7-3 and TRBJ2-3; TRBD2 agrees at 13 bases. Germline CDR1 is SGHTA and CDR2 is FQGTGA. CDR3 size: 14 residues. V shed 3 bases and J 14 bases; nucleotides not matched to a gene: 8.

The chain joins TRBV6-2 or TRBV6-3 to TRBJ1-6, with D unresolved. Germline V gives CDR1 MNHEY, CDR2 SVGEGT. Deletions cut 2 bases from V and 0 bases from J, with 14 bases between. The CDR3 is 18 amino acids. The CDR3 DNA reads TGTGCCAGCAGTTACCGTGGGAGCCTTAGCTCCTATAATTCACCCCTCCACTTT. Translated: CASSYRGSLSSYNSPLHF.

J is TRBJ2-7 and V is TRBV3-1; 10 positions agree with TRBD1. The CDR3 runs 15 residues. J gave up 0 bases and V 6 bases, and 5 bases lay outside the gene matches. Germline V CDR1 and CDR2: LGHDT, YNNKEL (reference sequence). The CDR3 spells CASRRGTGDSYEQYF. DNA for the CDR3: TGTGCCAGCAGACGAGGGACAGGGGACTCCTACGAGCAGTACTTC.

This clonotype was recorded a few times. The rearrangement uses TRBV6-2 or TRBV6-3 and TRBJ2-7; 11 nucleotides match TRBD2. V lost 7 bases and J lost 3; bases outside the gene matches: 2. The CDR3 is made up of 13 amino acids. Germline V CDR1 and CDR2: MNHEY, SVGEGT. CDR3 in amino acids: CASTLAGGYEQYF. DNA for the CDR3: TGTGCCAGCACGCTAGCGGGAGGCTACGAGCAGTACTTC.

This chain connects TRBV28 to TRBJ2-3; the match to TRBD2 covers 13 bases. CDR3 length equals 13 residues. The junction had 5 bases not matched to a gene; V was cut back by 5 bases and J by 12 bases. Looked up from germline, CDR1 is MDHEN and CDR2 is SYDVKM. This CDR3 reads CASSLGLAGFQYF. DNA for the CDR3: TGTGCCAGCAGTCTGGGACTAGCGGGATTCCAGTATTTT.

This sequence joins TRBV24-1 and TRBJ2-3; no reliable D call. The CDR3 contains 15 residues. With 0 bases removed from V and 5 bases from J, the gap between germline ends came to 11 bases. Germline V gene sequence: CDR1 KGHDR, CDR2 SFDVKD. In nucleotides, the CDR3 is TGTGCCACCAGTGATTTGACCACCCGCGGAGATACGCAGTATTTT. Translation gives CATSDLTTRGDTQYF.

The chain has TRBV12-3 or TRBV12-4 and TRBJ2-1; 8 bases are shared with TRBD2. There are 12 residues in the CDR3. The V gene end was trimmed by 7 bases and the J gene end by 6 bases; junction bases not matched to a gene: 2. Written as DNA, the CDR3 is TGTGCCAGCAAAAGCGGGGGCAATGAGCAGTTCTTC. As protein: CASKSGGNEQFF.

The chain employs TRBV5-1 and TRBJ2-2, with TRBD1 matching over 7 bases. V gave up 2 bases and J gave up 5 bases; unmatched junction bases: 9. The CDR3 is 16 residues long. Germline V gene data show CDR1 as SGHRS and CDR2 as YFSETQ. The CDR3 DNA reads TGCGCCAGCAGCTTAAAGGGGGCGAGGGGAACCGGGGAGCTGTTTTTT. Amino acids: CASSLKGARGTGELFF.

The V and J genes are TRBV30 and TRBJ2-2, with D perhaps being TRBD1 or TRBD2 (6 bases each). Germline assignment: CDR1 GTSNPN and CDR2 SVGIG (reference sequence). The CDR3 contains 15 residues. V lost 2 bases and J 7 bases, leaving 17 bases between the germline ends. The CDR3 is CAWSKGGLRGGELFF. In DNA, the CDR3 is TGTGCCTGGAGTAAGGGGGGCCTGAGGGGCGGGGAGCTGTTTTTT.

This chain joins TRBV20-1 and TRBJ2-5, with TRBD1 as a possible D gene (5 bases). Germline V gives CDR1 DFQATT, CDR2 SNEGSKA (reference sequence). CDR3 length: 12 amino acids. Deletions cut 8 bases from V and 2 bases from J, with 12 bases between. Here the CDR3 DNA reads TGCAGTTGCCAGGGAACTCAAGAGACCCAGTACTTC. Its protein is CSCQGTQETQYF.

The chain couples TRBV20-1 to TRBJ2-1; D gene unclear. Germline CDR1 reads DFQATT; CDR2 reads SNEGSKA (reference sequence). V lost 4 bases and J lost 4, with 5 bases in between. This CDR3 region has 11 residues. The DNA for the CDR3 is TGCAGTGCTATAGAGTACAATGAGCAGTTCTTC. Translating gives CSAIEYNEQFF.

This chain connects TRBV3-1 to TRBJ1-2; the D gene is possibly TRBD1 (5 bases). From germline, CDR1 is LGHDT and CDR2 YNNKEL (reference sequence). The CDR3 spans 15 residues. Trimming removed 0 bases from V and 4 bases from J, with 12 bases in between. The CDR3 DNA follows: TGTGCCAGCAGCCAAGATGGGGGGGATTCCTATGGCTACACCTTC. Protein sequence: CASSQDGGDSYGYTF.

This clonotype was seen at least ten times. The chain combines TRBV7-2 with TRBJ2-2; 12 bases are a match to TRBD2. V shed 1 base and J 4 bases; nucleotides not matched to a gene: 10. Germline CDR1 is SGHTA and CDR2 is FQGNSA. This CDR3 is built from 19 residues. CDR3 region: CASSLVALAGGRITGELFF. CDR3 bases: TGTGCCAGCAGCTTAGTAGCTCTAGCGGGAGGGCGAATCACCGGGGAGCTGTTTTTT.

V and J are TRBV7-8 and TRBJ1-4; 7 positions match TRBD1. Germline CDR1 SGHVS, CDR2 FQNEAQ. This CDR3 contains 16 residues. V was pared by 2 bases and J by 8 bases, with 11 bases of the junction left unmatched. The DNA of the CDR3 is TGTGCCAGCAGCTTAACAACCGGGACAGCGAACGAAAAACTGTTTTTT. It codes for CASSLTTGTANEKLFF.